The clone carrying this TCR beta chain was observed a handful of times. Antigen specificity is unknown. A single record per CDR3 protein comes from TCRdb applying MiXCR to the 5' RACE reads. The table records about 410,000 distinct CDR3 sequences, about 20% of them present only once. This sample is drawn from a study of T-cell memory formation after mild COVID-19. Findings and limits, study-wide: The study found contracting CD4+ clones mainly in CM and EM and contracting CD8+ clones in EMRA.

CDR1 and CDR2 (germline): SGHRS, YFSETQ. The ends were cut back, 4 bases at V and 3 bases at J, with 13 bases in the middle. CDR3 length: 15 amino acids. The gene calls are TRBV5-1 and TRBJ2-2, with D perhaps TRBD1 (6 bases). The sequencing sample was made of PBMCs or a T cell subset sorted from them (not recorded which). The TCR comes from a man between 18 and 29 years old who had mild COVID-19 (a few samples of this study predate the infection). Cell type and time point are not known. In DNA, the CDR3 is TGCGCCAGCAGCCCTCAGGGGTGGGACACCGGGGAGCTGTTTTTT. Protein sequence: CASSPQGWDTGELFF.